Only one count was recorded for the clone carrying this TCR beta chain. Study processing details: Estimation of nucleated cell counts was performed using reference gene primer amplification. The protocol was immunoSEQ multiplex PCR, while the TCRdb copy is restricted to in-frame clones and leaves out a portion. V and J calls and clone size are those listed in that table; D and trimming were worked out from the DNA. The sample carries 70,000 or so clones, 65% to 85% recorded once. Trimming cost V 2 bases and J 6 bases; bases outside gene matches: 7. Germline CDR1 SGHVS, CDR2 FQNEAQ. The length of the CDR3 is 16 residues. Those enrolled in Seattle joined during active infection and were followed longitudinally afterward. The record originates from a study of blood T cell repertoires in COVID-19.

The chain has TRBV7-8 and TRBJ2-2; 9 bases line up with TRBD1. The TCR sequence derives from a man aged 45 to 65 with COVID-19, enrolled during active disease. The specimen was peripheral blood. In DNA form, the CDR3 reads TGTGCCAGCAGCTTAAATCTAGACAGGGGGTCCGGGGAGCTGTTTTTT. Translating gives CASSLNLDRGSGELFF.